This TCR beta chain was sequenced for a study of blood T cells in healthy people across ages. The second PCR ran roughly 6 to 12 cycles with a sample-barcoded 5' primer and J-beta primers. TCRdb reprocessed the 5' RACE reads with MiXCR, giving one entry per CDR3 protein. The data hold some 880,000 distinct CDR3 sequences, with around 34% observed a single time. Germline-derived CDR1 and CDR2 are MNHEY and SMNVEV (reference sequence). The CDR3 has 15 residues. The V gene end was trimmed by 5 bases and the J gene end by 7 bases; junction bases not matched to a gene: 12. Comments on this clonotype: A much larger clone lies one base from this, so it may be a read error.

The specimen was blood. This chain uses TRBV27 with TRBJ2-7; TRBD2 aligns across 9 bases. The origin of this receptor is a man younger than 35 in good health. The CDR3 sequence is CASSGWTSENNEQYF. The CDR3 coding sequence is TGTGCCAGCAGTGGTTGGACTAGCGAGAACAATGAGCAGTACTTC.